The entry below gives a single TCR beta chain sequence along with its context. The data are from a study of blood T cell repertoires in COVID-19. Across the study: The cDNA or gDNA used as material had been derived from T cells, B-cell-depleted T cells, or PBMCs.

Data came from immunoSEQ multiplex PCR; TCRdb stores just in-frame clones and leaves some out. Counted here are about 270,000 clones, about 89% occurring once; the ten biggest clones make up around 8.8%. Germline V CDR1 and CDR2: SEHNR, FQNEAQ (reference sequence). The CDR3 sequence is 15 residues long. The V and J ends lost 4 bases and 0 bases, in that order; junction bases with no gene match: 4. The source of this sequence is a man aged 35-49 years with active or convalescent COVID-19. Sequenced sample: peripheral blood. The chain carries TRBV7-9 and TRBJ2-5; 8 nucleotides agree with TRBD1. The CDR3 sequence is CASSWGQVYQETQYF. The DNA for the CDR3 is TGTGCCAGCAGCTGGGGACAGGTATACCAAGAGACCCAGTACTTC.